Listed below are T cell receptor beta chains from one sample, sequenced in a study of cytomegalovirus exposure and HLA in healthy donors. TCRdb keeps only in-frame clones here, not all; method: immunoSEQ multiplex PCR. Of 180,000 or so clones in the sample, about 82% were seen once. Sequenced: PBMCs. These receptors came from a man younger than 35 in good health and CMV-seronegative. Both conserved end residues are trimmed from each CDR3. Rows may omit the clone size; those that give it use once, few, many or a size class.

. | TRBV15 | ATSREKDRAYEQY
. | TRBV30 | AWTLGGFSTQY
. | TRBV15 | ATSRDPTGTNSPLH
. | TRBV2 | ASSLLAYTGELF
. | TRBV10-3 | AASGSSNNQPQH
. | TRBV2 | ASINGGQSTEAF
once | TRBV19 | ASSITGRTDTQY
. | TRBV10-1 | ASSVRGGNSPLH
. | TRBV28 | ASSLPEGQAEVAF
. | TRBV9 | ASSVGTTDEQF
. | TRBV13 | ASSPLRGANVLT
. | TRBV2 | ASKTVRSGNTIY
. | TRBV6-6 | ASSYTRNTEAF
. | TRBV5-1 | ASSLAAGGFSYEQY
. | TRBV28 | ASSLYPPRTDTNYGYT
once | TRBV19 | ASSPERGGSGYT
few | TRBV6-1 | ATRSTYEQY
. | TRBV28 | ASSLAGGDNQPQH
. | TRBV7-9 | ASSPDIRSTEAF
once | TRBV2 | ASSALRQSYGYT
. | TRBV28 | ASSAGSAANTEAF
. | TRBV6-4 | ASSDSFGQFSQPQH
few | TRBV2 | ASRAGTNTDTQY
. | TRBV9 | ASSQLAGGNYGYT
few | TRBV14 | ASSQDGRGRLPYEQY
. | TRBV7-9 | ASSFLTSSSSYNEQF